The entry below gives a single T cell receptor beta chain sequence along with its context. Its antigen is as yet unknown. A read error is likely, as this CDR3 ends without the conserved phenylalanine or tryptophan. The sample originates from a study of T cell repertoires in cytomegalovirus infection. Study-level background: Through public TCR beta signatures, both CMV infection and matching HLA type were indicated. Study-wide results and limits: Ex vivo responses were dominated by HLA-C-restricted CMV-specific TCR beta clonotypes. Cumulated frequencies of public TCR beta families served to identify carriers of CMV plus the relevant HLA.

Using its own MiXCR run on the reads, TCRdb lists one record per CDR3 protein. The sample shows 300,000 to 400,000 distinct CDR3 sequences, 9.5% of them seen only once. This CDR3 is 16 amino acids long. The germline gives CDR1 SGHVS, CDR2 FQNEAQ. V was pared by 0 bases and J by 4 bases, with 5 bases of the junction left unmatched. The clonotype comes from a human donor in good health (CMV status not recorded). Some clones in this sample may be carry-over from other donors' samples. Sequencing was done on a sample of PBMCs. The genes are TRBV7-8 and TRBJ2-7; 11 bases map to TRBD2. The CDR3 is CASSLAMASGGYEQYC. CDR3 nucleotides: TGTGCCAGCAGCTTAGCGATGGCTAGCGGGGGGTACGAGCAGTACTGC.